This TCR beta chain was observed in a study of T cell clones after liver transplantation. Study-level information: At least one year of complete immunosuppression withdrawal without enzymes over twice normal defined tolerance. Timepoints were pre-transplant, pre-withdrawal, and after withdrawal was completed or failed.

Study-wide results and limits: Donor-reactive sequences fell more than third party-reactive ones, suggesting partial deletion. A significant post-transplant drop in circulating graft-donor-reactive CD4 TCRbeta sequences occurred in most of the 8 subjects.

V was trimmed by 3 bases and J by 4 bases, leaving 9 bases between them. The CDR3 is 13 amino acids. Per the germline V gene, CDR1 is MDHEN and CDR2 is SYDVKM. Data came from immunoSEQ multiplex PCR; TCRdb stores just in-frame clones and leaves some out. Here the sample spans some 75,000 clones, around 80% being singletons. As regards this clone: The antigen remains undetermined.

V gene TRBV28 combines with J gene TRBJ1-1; D not resolved. This sample comprised CD4+ T cells from blood, obtained before liver transplant. The origin of this receptor is a human donor who received a liver transplant. CDR3 region: CASSLPPPTEAFF. CDR3 nucleotide sequence: TGTGCCAGCAGTTTGCCCCCGCCCACTGAAGCTTTCTTT.